These 22 T cell receptor beta chains share one sample of origin, sequenced in a study of T cells in Graves' hyperthyroidism and ophthalmopathy. RNA transcripts served as the template for amplifying TCR beta CDR3 regions. The HTBI primer set was used in a first-round RT-PCR of the TCR CDR3. TCRdb itself ran the multiplex PCR reads through MiXCR, one entry per CDR3 protein. In the table there are 250,000 to 400,000 distinct CDR3 sequences, roughly 13% of which are singletons. The sample taken for sequencing was blood. The source of these receptors is a woman between 40 and 50 years old with Graves' ophthalmopathy.

This clonotype was seen many times. The chain combines TRBV6-5 with TRBJ2-1; perhaps TRBD2 as D (5 bases). The CDR3 is 16 residues long. Germline CDR1 is MNHEY and CDR2 is SVGAGI. The ends were cut back, 4 bases at V and 0 bases at J, with 13 bases in the middle. CDR3 nucleotide sequence: TGTGCCAGCAGTTCCGTCGACTATGACTCCTACAATGAGCAGTTCTTC. Its protein product is CASSSVDYDSYNEQFF.

This clonotype was seen repeatedly, ten times or more. The DNA for the CDR3 is TGTGCCAGCAGCCCTTGGGCCTCGCGGAGCACAGATACGCAGTATTTT. Encoded protein: CASSPWASRSTDTQYF. V is TRBV7-2 and J is TRBJ2-3; D is ambiguous. The V end lost 5 bases, the J end lost 0 bases, and 15 bases lay between the germline ends. Germline CDR1 SGHTA, CDR2 FQGNSA. This CDR3 contains 16 residues.

This clonotype was seen at least ten times. The chain carries TRBV7-9 and TRBJ2-3; 12 bases fit TRBD2. The CDR3 consists of 15 residues. Germline V gene sequence: CDR1 SEHNR, CDR2 FQNEAQ (reference sequence). The ends lost 7 bases at V and 1 base at J; junction bases unmatched: 3. For the CDR3, the DNA is TGTGCCAGCAAGCTAGCGGGAGGGGGCACAGATACGCAGTATTTT. This sequence encodes CASKLAGGGTDTQYF.

The chain carries TRBV13 and TRBJ2-1, with 8 bases matching TRBD2. The CDR3 consists of 16 residues. J gave up 1 base and V 1 base, and 3 bases lay outside the gene matches. The germline V gene has CDR1 PRHDT and CDR2 FYEKMQ (reference sequence). CDR3 sequence (DNA): TGTGCCAGCAGCTTAGTGTCGGGGGGGTCCTACAATGAGCAGTTCTTC. Translating it yields CASSLVSGGSYNEQFF.

The V call is TRBV28, the J call TRBJ2-7; 7 bases line up with TRBD1. The CDR3 contains 14 residues. Germline values: CDR1 MDHEN, CDR2 SYDVKM. Trimming took 3 bases from V and 3 from J; bases not matched to a gene: 5. The CDR3 here is CASSFITGDYEQYF. In nucleotides, the CDR3 is TGTGCCAGCAGTTTCATAACAGGGGACTACGAGCAGTACTTC.

The chain combines TRBV30 with TRBJ2-4; D not resolved. This CDR3 contains 11 residues. Trimming removed 4 bases at V and 8 bases at J, with 9 bases between. CDR1 is GTSNPN, CDR2 SVGIG, per germline (reference sequence). Written as DNA, the CDR3 is TGTGCCTGGACCCTTGGTGACATTCAGTACTTC. Translated, it gives CAWTLGDIQYF. The entire variable domain, with the rest obtained from reference TRBV30 and TRBJ2-4, is as follows: SQTIHQWPATLVQPVGSPLSLECTVEGTSNPNLYWYRQAAGRGLQLLFYSVGIGQISSEVPQNLSASRPQDRQFILSSKKLLLSDSGFYLCAWTLGDIQYFGAGTRLSVL.

This clonotype showed up just a few times. This sequence joins TRBV4-2 and TRBJ2-5; 11 positions agree with TRBD2. The V gene end was trimmed by 3 bases and the J gene end by 0 bases; junction bases not matched to a gene: 9. The CDR3 is made up of 18 amino acids. Germline loops: CDR1 LGHNA, CDR2 YNFKEQ. The CDR3 here is CASSQGDGTSGDQETQYF. As DNA, the CDR3 is TGTGCCAGCAGCCAGGGTGACGGGACTAGCGGAGACCAAGAGACCCAGTACTTC.

This clonotype showed up many times. This chain joins TRBV12-3 or TRBV12-4 and TRBJ2-5; no firm D call. Trimming removed 6 bases at V and 4 bases at J, with 12 bases between. The length of the CDR3 is 13 residues. The CDR3 spells CASSLVAGETQYF. The CDR3 DNA follows: TGTGCCAGCAGCCTCGTCGCAGGAGAGACCCAGTACTTC.

This clonotype was detected many times. The chain uses TRBV6-5 and TRBJ2-7; 8 nucleotides line up with TRBD2. In germline, CDR1 is MNHEY, CDR2 SVGAGI. This CDR3 is built from 17 residues. The ends lost 0 bases at V and 0 bases at J; junction bases unmatched: 7. DNA of the CDR3: TGTGCCAGCAGTTACTCTGGTTTGAGCGGGAGCTCCTACGAGCAGTACTTC. Its translation is CASSYSGLSGSSYEQYF.

This clonotype was seen at least ten times. The gene calls are TRBV6-1 and TRBJ1-2; TRBD1 might be the D (5 bases). This CDR3 is built from 13 residues. V gave up 1 base and J gave up 3 bases, with 6 bases separating them. Germline V CDR1 and CDR2: MNHNS, SASEGT. The CDR3 loop is CASSEVGDYGYTF. The CDR3 nucleotides are TGTGCCAGCAGTGAAGTGGGGGACTATGGCTACACCTTC.

This clonotype came up many times. V is TRBV7-9 and J is TRBJ2-3; 8 nucleotides line up with TRBD2. Germline values: CDR1 SEHNR, CDR2 FQNEAQ (reference sequence). The CDR3 is 15 residues long. Trimming removed 5 bases from V and 5 bases from J; junction bases left unmatched: 9. The CDR3, as DNA: TGTGCCAGCAGCCTCGACGGGAGGGAGATAGATACGCAGTATTTT. Translation gives CASSLDGREIDTQYF.

V usage is TRBV27 and J usage is TRBJ2-7; a weak D match, TRBD2 (5 bases). The V gene lost 8 bases and the J gene lost 2 bases, with 16 bases spanning the gap. The CDR3 totals 14 residues. In germline, CDR1 is MNHEY, CDR2 SMNVEV (reference sequence). The CDR3 DNA follows: TGTGCCAGCGGCAACGGGAAGGAGGCCTACGAGCAGTACTTC. Translation: CASGNGKEAYEQYF.

This clonotype was detected only a few times. The chain joins TRBV4-1 to TRBJ1-1; D is ambiguous. The CDR3 spans 15 residues. Germline CDR1 is MGHRA and CDR2 is YSYEKL. V lost 1 base and J 4 bases, leaving 13 bases between the germline ends. The CDR3 sequence: CASSQVHHGSTEAFF. For the CDR3, the DNA is TGCGCCAGCAGCCAAGTGCATCACGGAAGCACTGAAGCTTTCTTT.

In its sample, this clonotype was seen a few times. A much larger clone sits a single nucleotide away, making a read error possible. The V call is TRBV2, the J call TRBJ1-4; D possibly corresponds to TRBD1 (6 bases). The length of the CDR3 is 15 residues. V was cut by 6 bases and J by 4 bases, with 15 bases left in between. The germline CDR1 and CDR2 sequences are SNHLY and FYNNEI. CDR3 nucleotide sequence: TGTGCCAGCAGACCCAGTACAGGGCTTAATGAAAAACTGTTTTTT. This gives the protein CASRPSTGLNEKLFF. Using reference TRBV2 and TRBJ1-4 for the parts outside the CDR3, the full variable domain is EPEVTQTPSHQVTQMGQEVILRCVPISNHLYFYWYRQILGQKVEFLVSFYNNEISEKSEIFDDQFSVERPDGSNFTLKIRSTKLEDSAMYFCASRPSTGLNEKLFFGSGTQLSVL.

A note on this clonotype: Just one base apart from a much larger clone, this may be a read error. The J gene is TRBJ2-1, the V gene TRBV9, with 12 bases that match TRBD2. The J call is doubtful: the DNA matches TRBJ2-7 better. The CDR3 totals 16 residues. The germline CDR1 and CDR2 sequences are SGDLS and YYNGEE. The CDR3 DNA reads TGTGCCAGCAGCGTAGGCACTAGCGGGAGGTCTGATGAGCAGTACTTC. Translating it yields CASSVGTSGRSDEQYF.

There are many counts of this clonotype. J is TRBJ1-2 and V is TRBV15; 10 bases agree with TRBD1. V shed 0 bases, J shed 3 bases, and the junction held 4 bases outside the gene matches. This CDR3 is 16 amino acids long. The germline CDR1 and CDR2 sequences are LNHNV and YYDKDF (reference sequence). CDR3 amino acids: CATSRDGGQGYYGYTF. The DNA for the CDR3 is TGTGCCACCAGCAGAGATGGGGGACAGGGGTACTATGGCTACACCTTC.

This clonotype was observed at least ten times. The chain has TRBV2 and TRBJ2-3; TRBD2 agrees at 11 bases. The CDR3 is 14 amino acids. Germline V gene sequence: CDR1 SNHLY, CDR2 FYNNEI. V was clipped by 6 bases and J by 5 bases; unmatched bases: 4. CDR3 sequence: CASSQGLAGDTQYF. The CDR3 nucleotides read TGTGCCAGCAGCCAAGGACTAGCGGGAGATACGCAGTATTTT.

This clonotype showed up just a few times. The CDR3 protein is CASSLVPGLAGAPSEQFF. The CDR3 coding sequence is TGCGCCAGCAGCCTAGTCCCGGGACTAGCGGGGGCCCCAAGTGAGCAGTTCTTC. The rearrangement uses TRBV5-1 and TRBJ2-1, with 14 bases that match TRBD2. The ends lost 4 bases at V and 9 bases at J; junction bases unmatched: 15. The CDR3 runs 18 residues. Germline CDR1 is SGHRS and CDR2 is YFSETQ.

This clonotype was seen a handful of times. The rearrangement links TRBV7-3 to TRBJ1-2; D is unclear. Trimming pared 3 bases from V and 4 bases from J, leaving 9 bases between. This CDR3 has 13 residues. CDR1 is SGHTA and CDR2 is FQGTGA in the germline V gene. CDR3 residues: CASSFTDFYGYTF. Written as DNA, the CDR3 is TGTGCCAGCAGCTTCACGGATTTCTATGGCTACACCTTC.

This clonotype was seen repeatedly, ten times or more. J is TRBJ2-3 and V is TRBV7-2; tentative D call: TRBD2 (5 bases). The CDR3 has 13 residues. V dropped 1 base and J dropped 5 bases, with 7 bases sitting between them. Per germline, CDR1 SGHTA and CDR2 FQGNSA. DNA of the CDR3: TGTGCCAGCAGCTTAGGCGCGGGAGATACGCAGTATTTT. Its protein product is CASSLGAGDTQYF. Supplemented by reference TRBV7-2 and TRBJ2-3, the full variable domain reads GAGVSQSPSNKVTEKGKDVELRCDPISGHTALYWYRQSLGQGLEFLIYFQGNSAPDKSGLPSDRFSAERTGGSVSTLTIQRTQQEDSAVYLCASSLGAGDTQYFGPGTRLTVL.

This clonotype came up a few times. The chain carries TRBV28 and TRBJ2-5, with D possibly matching TRBD1 (6 bases). Germline values: CDR1 MDHEN, CDR2 SYDVKM. The CDR3 contains 16 residues. V gave up 2 bases and J gave up 0 bases, with 13 bases separating them. Here the CDR3 DNA reads TGTGCCAGCAGTTTACCAGGGGCGTTGTACCAAGAGACCCAGTACTTC. Encoded protein: CASSLPGALYQETQYF.

This clonotype was found many times. The V and J genes are TRBV12-3 or TRBV12-4 and TRBJ2-1; possibly TRBD1 or TRBD2 for D (6 bases each). The ends were cut back, 3 bases at V and 8 bases at J, with 14 bases in the middle. The CDR3 runs to 14 residues. The DNA of the CDR3 is TGTGCCAGCAGTTTCGACGGAGGGGGGTATGAGCAGTTCTTC. Its translation: CASSFDGGGYEQFF.